This T cell receptor (beta chain) was recovered during a study of blood T cell repertoires in COVID-19. Original analysis: Counts of nucleated cells, estimated from reference gene primer amplification, were obtained. Using immunoSEQ multiplex PCR, the repertoire was profiled, and TCRdb retains in-frame clones only, with some absent. Clone size and V and J calls were adopted from that table, with D and trimming inferred from the DNA. The sample comprises 100,000 or so clones, roughly four fifths of which are singletons, and around 7.2% rests with the top ten. Germline V CDR1 and CDR2: MDHEN, SYDVKM. V lost 3 bases and J lost 4, with 9 bases in between. This CDR3 is 13 amino acids long.

The material sequenced was peripheral blood. This TCR came from a middle-aged man with active or convalescent COVID-19. The V gene is TRBV28, the J gene TRBJ1-2, with D hard to call. CDR3 in amino acids: CASSLEALYGYTF. The CDR3 DNA reads as TGTGCCAGCAGTTTGGAGGCTCTCTATGGCTACACCTTC.